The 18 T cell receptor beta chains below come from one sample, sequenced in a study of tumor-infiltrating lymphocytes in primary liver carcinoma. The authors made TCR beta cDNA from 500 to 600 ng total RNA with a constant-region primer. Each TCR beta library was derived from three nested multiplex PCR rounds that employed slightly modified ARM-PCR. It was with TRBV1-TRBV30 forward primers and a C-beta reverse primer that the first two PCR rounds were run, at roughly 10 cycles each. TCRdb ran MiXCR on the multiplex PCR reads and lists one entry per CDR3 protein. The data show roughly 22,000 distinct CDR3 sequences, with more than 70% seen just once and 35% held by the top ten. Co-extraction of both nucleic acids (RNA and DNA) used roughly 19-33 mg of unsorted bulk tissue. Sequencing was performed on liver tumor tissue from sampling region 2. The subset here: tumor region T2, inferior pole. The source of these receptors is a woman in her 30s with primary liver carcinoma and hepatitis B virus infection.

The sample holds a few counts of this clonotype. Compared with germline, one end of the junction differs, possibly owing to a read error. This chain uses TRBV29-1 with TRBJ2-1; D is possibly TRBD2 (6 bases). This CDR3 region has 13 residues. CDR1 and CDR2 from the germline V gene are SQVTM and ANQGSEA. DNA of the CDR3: TGCAGCGTTGAAACTAGCAACGACAATGGGCAGTTCTTC. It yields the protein CSVETSNDNGQFF.

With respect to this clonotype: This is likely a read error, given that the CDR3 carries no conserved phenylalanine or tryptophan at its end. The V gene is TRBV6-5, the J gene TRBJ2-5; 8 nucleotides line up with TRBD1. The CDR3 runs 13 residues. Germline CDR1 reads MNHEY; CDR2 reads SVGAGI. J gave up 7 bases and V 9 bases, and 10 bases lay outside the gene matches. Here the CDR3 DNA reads TGTGCCAGTAGTATCGACAGGGGACTGACCCAGTACCTC. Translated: CASSIDRGLTQYL.

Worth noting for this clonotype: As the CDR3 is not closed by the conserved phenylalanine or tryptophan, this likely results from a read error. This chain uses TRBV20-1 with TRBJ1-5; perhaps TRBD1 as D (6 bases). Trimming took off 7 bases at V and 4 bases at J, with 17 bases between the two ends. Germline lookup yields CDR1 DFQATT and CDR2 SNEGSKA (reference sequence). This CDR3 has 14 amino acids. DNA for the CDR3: TGCAGTGTTAGCCTAACAGGGAGAAATCAGCCCCAGCATTCT. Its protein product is CSVSLTGRNQPQHS.

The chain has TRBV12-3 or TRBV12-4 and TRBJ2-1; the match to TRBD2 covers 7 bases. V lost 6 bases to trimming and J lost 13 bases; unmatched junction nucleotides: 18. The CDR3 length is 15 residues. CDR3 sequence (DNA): TGTGCCAGCAGGACCAGGACTAGTGCGGAATTTGAACAGTTCTTC. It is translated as CASRTRTSAEFEQFF.

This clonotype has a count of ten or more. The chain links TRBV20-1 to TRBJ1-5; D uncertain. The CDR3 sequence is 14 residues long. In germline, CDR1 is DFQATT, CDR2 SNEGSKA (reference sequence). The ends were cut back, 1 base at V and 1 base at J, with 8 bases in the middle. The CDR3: CSARGVTSNQPQHF. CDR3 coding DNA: TGCAGTGCTAGAGGGGTAACAAGCAATCAGCCCCAGCATTTT.

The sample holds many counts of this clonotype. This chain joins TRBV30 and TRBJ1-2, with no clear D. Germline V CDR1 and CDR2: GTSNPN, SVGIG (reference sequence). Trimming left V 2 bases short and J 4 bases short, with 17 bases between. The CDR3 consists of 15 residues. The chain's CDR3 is CAWSTSRGRVYGYTF. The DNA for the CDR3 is TGTGCCTGGAGTACTAGTCGGGGTAGAGTCTATGGCTACACCTTC.

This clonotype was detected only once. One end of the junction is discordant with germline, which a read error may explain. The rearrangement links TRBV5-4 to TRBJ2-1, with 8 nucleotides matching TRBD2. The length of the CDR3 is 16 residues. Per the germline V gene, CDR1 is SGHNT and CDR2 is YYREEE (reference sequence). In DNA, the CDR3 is TGTGCCGGCAGCCTGACTAGCGCAAGCTCCTACAATGAGCAGTCCTTC. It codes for CAGSLTSASSYNEQSF.

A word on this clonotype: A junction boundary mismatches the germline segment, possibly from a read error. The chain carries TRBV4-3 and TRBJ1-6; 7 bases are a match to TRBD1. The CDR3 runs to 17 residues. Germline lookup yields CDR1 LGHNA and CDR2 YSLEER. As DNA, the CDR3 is TGCGCCAACTGCCAAGATCTGACAGGGACTAGACTATCACCTCTCCACTTT. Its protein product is CANCQDLTGTRLSPLHF.

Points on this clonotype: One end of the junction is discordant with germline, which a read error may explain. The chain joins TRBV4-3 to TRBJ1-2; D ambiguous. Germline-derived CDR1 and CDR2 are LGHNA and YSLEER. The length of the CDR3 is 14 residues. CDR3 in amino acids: CASSAKLEVYDYTF. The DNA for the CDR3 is TGCGCCAGCAGCGCTAAGTTGGAGGTCTATGACTACACCTTC.

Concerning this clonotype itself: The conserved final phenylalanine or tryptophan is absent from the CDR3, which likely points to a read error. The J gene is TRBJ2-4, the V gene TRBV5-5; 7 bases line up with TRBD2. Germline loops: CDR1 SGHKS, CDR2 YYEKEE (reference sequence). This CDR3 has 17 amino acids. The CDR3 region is CTSTLVGMREGSDIQYL. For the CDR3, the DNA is TGTACCAGCACCTTAGTAGGAATGAGGGAGGGGTCGGACATTCAGTACCTC.

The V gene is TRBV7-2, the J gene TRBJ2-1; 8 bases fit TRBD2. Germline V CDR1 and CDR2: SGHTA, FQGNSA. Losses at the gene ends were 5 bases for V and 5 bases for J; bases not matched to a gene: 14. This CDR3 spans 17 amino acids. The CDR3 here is CASSIQSAGVSHNEQFF. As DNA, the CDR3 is TGTGCCAGCAGCATACAATCAGCGGGGGTTAGTCACAATGAGCAGTTCTTC. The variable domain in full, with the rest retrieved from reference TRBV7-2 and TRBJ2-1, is GAGVSQSPSNKVTEKGKDVELRCDPISGHTALYWYRQSLGQGLEFLIYFQGNSAPDKSGLPSDRFSAERTGGSVSTLTIQRTQQEDSAVYLCASSIQSAGVSHNEQFFGPGTRLTVL.

CDR3 coding DNA: TGCGCCAGCAGCCAAGCTGTGACGGTGTGTCACATTAACTACGAGCAGTACTTC. Protein: CASSQAVTVCHINYEQYF. The chain employs TRBV4-3 and TRBJ2-7; D ambiguous. The V end lost 1 base, the J end lost 3 bases, and 22 bases lay between the germline ends. This CDR3 is built from 18 residues. The germline V gene has CDR1 LGHNA and CDR2 YSLEER.

The chain's CDR3 is CASSLDPDHTSEQYF. The CDR3 coding sequence is TGTGCCAGCAGCTTGGACCCAGACCATACGTCCGAGCAGTACTTC. This sequence joins TRBV11-2 and TRBJ2-7; D is undetermined. Germline CDR1 is SGHAT and CDR2 is FQNNGV. The CDR3 runs to 15 residues. The V end lost 3 bases, the J end lost 6 bases, and 18 bases lay between the germline ends.

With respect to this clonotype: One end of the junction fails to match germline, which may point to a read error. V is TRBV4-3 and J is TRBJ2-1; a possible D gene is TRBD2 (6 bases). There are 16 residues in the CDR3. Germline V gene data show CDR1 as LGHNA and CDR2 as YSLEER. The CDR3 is CASSQYAGSSYNEKFF. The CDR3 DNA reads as TGTGCCAGCAGCCAATATGCGGGAAGCTCCTACAATGAGAAGTTCTTC.

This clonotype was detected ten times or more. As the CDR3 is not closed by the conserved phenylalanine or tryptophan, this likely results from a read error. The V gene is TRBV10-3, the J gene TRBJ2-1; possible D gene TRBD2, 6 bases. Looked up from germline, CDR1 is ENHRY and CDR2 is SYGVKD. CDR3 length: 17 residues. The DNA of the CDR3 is TGTGCCATCGGTGAGACCATGGCGGCTAGCGCCTACAATGAGCAGTTCTCC. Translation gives CAIGETMAASAYNEQFS.

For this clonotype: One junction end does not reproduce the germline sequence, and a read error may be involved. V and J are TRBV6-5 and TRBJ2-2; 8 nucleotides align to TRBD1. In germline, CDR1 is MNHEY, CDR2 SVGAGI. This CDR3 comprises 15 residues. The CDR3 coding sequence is TGTGCCACCAGTCCGCGGACAGGGTTCGCCGGGGAACTGTTTTTT. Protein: CATSPRTGFAGELFF.

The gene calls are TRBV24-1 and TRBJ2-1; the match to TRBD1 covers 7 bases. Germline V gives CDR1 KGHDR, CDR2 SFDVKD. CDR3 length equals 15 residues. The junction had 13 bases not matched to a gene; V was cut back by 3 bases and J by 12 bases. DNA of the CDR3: TGTGCCACCAGTGATCCCGGGACAGACCCTTGGGGGCAGTTCTTC. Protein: CATSDPGTDPWGQFF.

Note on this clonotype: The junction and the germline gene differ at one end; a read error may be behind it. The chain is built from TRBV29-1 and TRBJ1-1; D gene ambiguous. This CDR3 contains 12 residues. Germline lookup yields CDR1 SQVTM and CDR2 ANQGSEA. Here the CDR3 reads CSVEAVSTEALF. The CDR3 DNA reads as TGCAGCGTCGAGGCAGTGAGCACTGAAGCTCTCTTT.